A single sample is the source of the 18 T cell receptor beta chains below, sequenced in a study of OX40 agonist ivuxolimab in advanced cancers. Measured with immunoSEQ multiplex PCR; TCRdb has only the in-frame clones, and not every one. The sample shows more than 45,000 clones, 60% to 80% of them seen only once. Specimen: CD4+ or CD8+ T cells sorted from blood, collected in a trial of the OX40 agonist ivuxolimab. These receptors all come from an adult with an advanced solid tumor such as melanoma, head and neck, liver or kidney cancer.

V usage is TRBV7-2 and J usage is TRBJ2-1, with D possibly matching TRBD1 (5 bases). The CDR3 totals 13 residues. V lost 3 bases and J lost 16, with 19 bases in between. Germline V gene lookup returns CDR1 SGHTA and CDR2 FQGNSA. The CDR3 sequence is CASSLAQGKVDFF. In nucleotides, the CDR3 is TGTGCCAGCAGCTTGGCCCAGGGAAAGGTCGATTTCTTC. The full variable domain, in which reference TRBV7-2 and TRBJ2-1 provide the parts outside the CDR3, is GAGVSQSPSNKVTEKGKDVELRCDPISGHTALYWYRQSLGQGLEFLIYFQGNSAPDKSGLPSDRFSAERTGGSVSTLTIQRTQQEDSAVYLCASSLAQGKVDFFGPGTRLTVL.

CDR3 nucleotides: TGTGCCAGTATTTATACCGGGACTAGCATCGCAGATACGCAGTATTTT. Translating gives CASIYTGTSIADTQYF. The V and J genes are TRBV21-1 and TRBJ2-3; TRBD2, as called in the table, went unchecked against the DNA. TRBV21-1 is a listed pseudogene. The CDR3 totals 16 residues.

This chain links TRBV5-5 with TRBJ1-4; D is perhaps TRBD1 (5 bases). The CDR3 loop spans 12 amino acids. V was pared by 4 bases and J by 14 bases, with 15 bases between. CDR1 and CDR2 (germline): SGHKS, YYEKEE (reference sequence). In DNA form, the CDR3 reads TGTGCCAGCAGCCCGGACGGACATGAGCTGTTTTTT. Translated, it gives CASSPDGHELFF.

This clone was observed a single time. The chain recombines TRBV19 with TRBJ2-3; D not resolved. The ends were cut back, 0 bases at V and 9 bases at J, with 4 bases in the middle. The CDR3 is made up of 11 amino acids. Germline assignment: CDR1 LNHDA and CDR2 SQIVND (reference sequence). CDR3 protein: CASSIEGTQYF. The CDR3 bases are TGTGCCAGTAGTATAGAGGGGACGCAGTATTTT. Variable domain in full (rest from reference TRBV19 and TRBJ2-3): DGGITQSPKYLFRKEGQNVTLSCEQNLNHDAMYWYRQDPGQGLRLIYYSQIVNDFQKGDIAEGYSVSREKKESFPLTVTSAQKNPTAFYLCASSIEGTQYFGPGTRLTVL.

This chain uses TRBV10-2 with TRBJ2-1, with 13 bases lining up with TRBD2. The CDR3 sequence is 19 residues long. The germline gives CDR1 WSHSY, CDR2 SAAADI. The V and J ends lost 2 bases and 8 bases, in that order; junction bases with no gene match: 15. CDR3 nucleotides: TGCGCCAGCAGTGAGCGGGGGATACTGGGACTAGCGGGATCGGATGAGCAGTTCTTC. This gives the protein CASSERGILGLAGSDEQFF.

The genes are TRBV7-8 and TRBJ2-7, with TRBD1 identical over 9 bases. The ends lost 6 bases at V and 6 bases at J; junction bases unmatched: 6. The CDR3 contains 13 residues. Germline CDR1 is SGHVS and CDR2 is FQNEAQ. The CDR3 DNA sequence: TGTGCCAGCAGTAAGACGACAGGGGGCGAGCAGTACTTC. Its protein is CASSKTTGGEQYF.

The V call is TRBV5-1, the J call TRBJ2-2; 10 nucleotides line up with TRBD1. The CDR3 covers 17 residues. Germline CDR1 reads SGHRS; CDR2 reads YFSETQ. Trimming removed 1 base from V and 6 bases from J; junction bases left unmatched: 9. CDR3 in amino acids: CASSLPTRDRGAGELFF. CDR3 coding DNA: TGCGCCAGCAGCTTGCCAACCCGGGACAGGGGTGCCGGGGAGCTGTTTTTT.

The chain recombines TRBV27 with TRBJ2-1, with 9 bases that match TRBD2. V gave up 7 bases and J gave up 8 bases; unmatched junction bases: 18. The CDR3 consists of 17 residues. The germline V gene encodes CDR1 MNHEY and CDR2 SMNVEV (reference sequence). The CDR3 nucleotides are TGTGCCAGCACTTCTTTTGTGGGACTAGCTACTGGGGATGAGCAGTTCTTC. This codes for CASTSFVGLATGDEQFF.

The chain uses TRBV11-2 and TRBJ2-1; 7 positions agree with TRBD2. With 2 bases clipped from V and 7 bases from J, the junction kept 5 bases outside the gene matches. Germline loops: CDR1 SGHAT, CDR2 FQNNGV. The CDR3 spans 14 residues. CDR3 protein: CASSLLLAANEQFF. The CDR3 DNA reads as TGTGCCAGCAGCTTACTTCTAGCGGCAAATGAGCAGTTCTTC. Together with reference TRBV11-2 and TRBJ2-1, the CDR3 gives the full variable domain: EAGVAQSPRYKIIEKRQSVAFWCNPISGHATLYWYQQILGQGPKLLIQFQNNGVVDDSQLPKDRFSAERLKGVDSTLKIQPAKLEDSAVYLCASSLLLAANEQFFGPGTRLTVL.

This chain uses TRBV5-1 with TRBJ1-1, with a weak D call TRBD1 (5 bases). V lost 5 bases to trimming and J lost 6 bases, with 17 bases between them. CDR3 length equals 14 residues. Germline V lookup: CDR1 SGHRS, CDR2 YFSETQ. The CDR3 is CASSNGLLGAEAFF. DNA for the CDR3: TGCGCCAGCAGTAACGGGCTCCTAGGGGCTGAAGCTTTCTTT.

This chain uses TRBV4-1 with TRBJ2-2; D is ambiguous. The CDR3 is 15 amino acids. Trimming stripped 1 base from V and 2 bases from J, with 8 bases between. Looked up from germline, CDR1 is MGHRA and CDR2 is YSYEKL. Written as DNA, the CDR3 is TGCGCCAGCAGCCAAGGGGATAGAAACACCGGGGAGCTGTTTTTT. Translating gives CASSQGDRNTGELFF.

This clone turned up a few times. The chain combines TRBV27 with TRBJ2-7; a possible D gene is TRBD2 (6 bases). Germline-derived CDR1 and CDR2 are MNHEY and SMNVEV (reference sequence). The CDR3 has 18 amino acids. The V and J ends lost 3 bases and 5 bases respectively, with 26 bases between them. CDR3 nucleotides: TGTGCCAGCAGTTTGGGGATCAAGGGACTTCGGAGGGTCGACGAGCAGTACTTC. Its translation: CASSLGIKGLRRVDEQYF.

This clone was seen a single time. The chain uses TRBV28 and TRBJ1-5; possible D gene TRBD1, 5 bases. The CDR3 contains 15 residues. The germline V and J ends were trimmed by 3 bases and 0 bases, with 9 bases remaining between them. Germline V CDR1 and CDR2: MDHEN, SYDVKM. The CDR3 DNA is TGTGCCAGCAGTTTGGTAGGGGATAGCAATCAGCCCCAGCATTTT. Translated: CASSLVGDSNQPQHF.

This clone was counted only a few times. The chain is built from TRBV11-2 and TRBJ1-4; D is uncertain. Germline V gene sequence: CDR1 SGHAT, CDR2 FQNNGV. This CDR3 is 12 amino acids long. Trimming removed 3 bases from V and 8 bases from J, with 7 bases in between. This CDR3 reads CASSFWNEKLFF. The CDR3 region has the DNA TGTGCCAGCAGCTTCTGGAACGAAAAACTGTTTTTT. Full variable domain (outside the CDR3, taken from reference TRBV11-2 and TRBJ1-4): EAGVAQSPRYKIIEKRQSVAFWCNPISGHATLYWYQQILGQGPKLLIQFQNNGVVDDSQLPKDRFSAERLKGVDSTLKIQPAKLEDSAVYLCASSFWNEKLFFGSGTQLSVL.

V and J are TRBV12-5 and TRBJ2-2; perhaps D is TRBD1 or TRBD2 (5 bases each). This CDR3 is built from 15 residues. Germline values: CDR1 LGHNT, CDR2 FRNRAP. V lost 7 bases, J lost 1 base, and 13 bases lay in between. This CDR3 is CASANRDGNTGELFF. DNA for the CDR3: TGTGCTAGTGCCAACCGGGACGGGAACACCGGGGAGCTGTTTTTT. Looking up the rest from reference TRBV12-5 and TRBJ2-2 gives the full variable domain: DARVTQTPRHKVTEMGQEVTMRCQPILGHNTVFWYRQTMMQGLELLAYFRNRAPLDDSGMPKDRFSAEMPDATLATLKIQPSEPRDSAVYFCASANRDGNTGELFFGEGSRLTVL.

V gene TRBV5-8 combines with J gene TRBJ1-4; D may be TRBD1 (6 bases). The V gene's germline CDR1 is SGHTS and CDR2 YDEGEE. This CDR3 is 14 amino acids long. Trimming took off 5 bases at V and 8 bases at J, with 16 bases between the two ends. CDR3 protein: CASSPWGPPEKLFF. CDR3 in DNA: TGTGCCAGCAGTCCTTGGGGGCCCCCGGAAAAACTGTTTTTT.

This clone showed up just once. The rearrangement links TRBV30 to TRBJ2-2; D is ambiguous. This CDR3 is built from 13 residues. Trimming removed 3 bases at V and 6 bases at J, with 11 bases between. Germline V gene sequence: CDR1 GTSNPN, CDR2 SVGIG (reference sequence). CDR3: CAWRKTDPGELFF. CDR3 DNA sequence: TGTGCCTGGAGAAAGACCGACCCCGGGGAGCTGTTTTTT. Drawing the rest from reference TRBV30 and TRBJ2-2, the complete variable domain is SQTIHQWPATLVQPVGSPLSLECTVEGTSNPNLYWYRQAAGRGLQLLFYSVGIGQISSEVPQNLSASRPQDRQFILSSKKLLLSDSGFYLCAWRKTDPGELFFGEGSRLTVL.

This chain uses TRBV28 with TRBJ1-3; TRBD1 agrees at 7 bases. After removal of 6 bases from V and 3 bases from J, the junction contained 14 bases not matched to a gene. The CDR3 has 17 residues. Per germline, CDR1 MDHEN and CDR2 SYDVKM. The CDR3 protein is CASREPNRGRFGNTIYF. CDR3 bases: TGTGCCAGCAGGGAACCCAACAGGGGAAGATTTGGAAACACCATATATTTT.